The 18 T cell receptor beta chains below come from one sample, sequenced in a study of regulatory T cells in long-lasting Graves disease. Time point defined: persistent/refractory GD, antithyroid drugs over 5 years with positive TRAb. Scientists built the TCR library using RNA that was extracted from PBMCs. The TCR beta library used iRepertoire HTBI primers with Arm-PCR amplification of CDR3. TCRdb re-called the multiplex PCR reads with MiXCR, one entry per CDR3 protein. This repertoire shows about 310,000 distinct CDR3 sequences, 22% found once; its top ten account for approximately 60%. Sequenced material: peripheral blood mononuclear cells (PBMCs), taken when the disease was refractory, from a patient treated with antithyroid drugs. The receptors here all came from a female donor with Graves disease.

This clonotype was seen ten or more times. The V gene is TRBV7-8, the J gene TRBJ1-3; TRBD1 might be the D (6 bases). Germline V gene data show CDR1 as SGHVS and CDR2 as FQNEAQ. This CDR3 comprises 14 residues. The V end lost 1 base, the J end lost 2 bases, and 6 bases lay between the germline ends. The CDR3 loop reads CASSLDRAGNTIYF. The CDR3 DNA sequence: TGTGCCAGCAGCTTAGACAGGGCTGGAAACACCATATATTTT.

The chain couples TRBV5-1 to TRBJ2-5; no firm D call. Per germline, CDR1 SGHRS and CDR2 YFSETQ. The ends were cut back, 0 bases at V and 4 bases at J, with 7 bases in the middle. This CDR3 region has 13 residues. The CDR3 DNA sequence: TGCGCCAGCAGCTTGGAATTGGGAGAGACCCAGTACTTC. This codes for CASSLELGETQYF.

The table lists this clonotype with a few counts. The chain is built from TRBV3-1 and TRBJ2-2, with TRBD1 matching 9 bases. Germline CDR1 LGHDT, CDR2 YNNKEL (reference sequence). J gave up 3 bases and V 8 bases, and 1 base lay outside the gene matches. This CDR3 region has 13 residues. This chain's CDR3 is CASRQGDTGELFF. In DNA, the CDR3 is TGTGCCAGCCGACAGGGGGACACCGGGGAGCTGTTTTTT.

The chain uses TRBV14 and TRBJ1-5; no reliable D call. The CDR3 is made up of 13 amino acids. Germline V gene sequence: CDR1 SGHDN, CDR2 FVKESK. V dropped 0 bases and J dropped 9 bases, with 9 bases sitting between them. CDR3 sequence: CASSQEEGLPQHF. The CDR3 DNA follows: TGTGCCAGCAGCCAAGAGGAAGGTCTGCCCCAGCATTTT.

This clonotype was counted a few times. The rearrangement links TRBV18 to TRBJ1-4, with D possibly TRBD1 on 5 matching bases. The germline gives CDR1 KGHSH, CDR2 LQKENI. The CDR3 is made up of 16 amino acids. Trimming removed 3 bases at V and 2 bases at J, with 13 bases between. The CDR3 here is CASSPGRAGTNEKLFF. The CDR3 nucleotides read TGTGCCAGCTCACCGGGGCGGGCTGGGACTAATGAAAAACTGTTTTTT.

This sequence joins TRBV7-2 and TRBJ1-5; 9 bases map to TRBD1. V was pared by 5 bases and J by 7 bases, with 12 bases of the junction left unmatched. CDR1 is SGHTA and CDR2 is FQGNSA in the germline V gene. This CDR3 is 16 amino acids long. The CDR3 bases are TGTGCCAGCAGCCAAGACTGGGACAGGGATGGACAGCCCCAGCATTTT. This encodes CASSQDWDRDGQPQHF. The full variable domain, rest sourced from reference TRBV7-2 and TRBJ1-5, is GAGVSQSPSNKVTEKGKDVELRCDPISGHTALYWYRQSLGQGLEFLIYFQGNSAPDKSGLPSDRFSAERTGGSVSTLTIQRTQQEDSAVYLCASSQDWDRDGQPQHFGDGTRLSIL.

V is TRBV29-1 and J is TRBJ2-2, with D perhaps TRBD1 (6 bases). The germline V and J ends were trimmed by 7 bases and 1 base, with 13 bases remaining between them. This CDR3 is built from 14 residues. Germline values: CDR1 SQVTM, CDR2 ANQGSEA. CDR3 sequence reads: CSARGTWNTGELFF. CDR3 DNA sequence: TGCAGCGCACGAGGGACATGGAACACCGGGGAGCTGTTTTTT.

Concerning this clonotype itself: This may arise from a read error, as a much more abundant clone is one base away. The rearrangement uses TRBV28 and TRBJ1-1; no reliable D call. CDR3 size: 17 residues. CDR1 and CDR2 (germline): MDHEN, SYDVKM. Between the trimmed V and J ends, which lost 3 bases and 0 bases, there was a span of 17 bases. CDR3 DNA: TGTGCCAGCAGTTTGGATGAGGGCTACCCCATGAACACTGAAGCTTTCTTT. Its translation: CASSLDEGYPMNTEAFF.

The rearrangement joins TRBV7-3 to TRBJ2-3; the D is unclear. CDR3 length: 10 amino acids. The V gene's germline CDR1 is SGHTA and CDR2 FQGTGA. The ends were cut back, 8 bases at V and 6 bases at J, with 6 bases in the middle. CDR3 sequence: CASGPDTQYF. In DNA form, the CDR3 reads TGTGCCAGCGGACCGGATACGCAGTATTTT.

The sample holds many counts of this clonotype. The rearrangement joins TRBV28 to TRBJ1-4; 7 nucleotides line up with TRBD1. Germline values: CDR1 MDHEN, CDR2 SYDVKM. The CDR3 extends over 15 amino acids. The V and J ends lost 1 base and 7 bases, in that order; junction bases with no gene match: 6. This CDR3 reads CASSLSGRGIEKLFF. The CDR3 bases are TGTGCCAGCAGTTTATCGGGCAGGGGGATTGAAAAACTGTTTTTT.

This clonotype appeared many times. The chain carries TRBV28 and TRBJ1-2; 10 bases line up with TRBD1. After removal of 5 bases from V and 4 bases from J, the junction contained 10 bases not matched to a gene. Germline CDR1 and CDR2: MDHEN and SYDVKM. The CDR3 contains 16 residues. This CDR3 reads CASSQGQGTSIYGYTF. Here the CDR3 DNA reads TGTGCCAGCAGTCAGGGACAGGGGACTTCGATCTATGGCTACACCTTC.

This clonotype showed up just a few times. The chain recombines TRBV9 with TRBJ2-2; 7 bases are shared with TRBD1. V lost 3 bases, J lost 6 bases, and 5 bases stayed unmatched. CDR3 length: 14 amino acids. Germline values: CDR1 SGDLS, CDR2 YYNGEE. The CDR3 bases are TGTGCCAGCAGCGCCCGACAGGGACCCGGGGAGCTGTTTTTT. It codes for CASSARQGPGELFF.

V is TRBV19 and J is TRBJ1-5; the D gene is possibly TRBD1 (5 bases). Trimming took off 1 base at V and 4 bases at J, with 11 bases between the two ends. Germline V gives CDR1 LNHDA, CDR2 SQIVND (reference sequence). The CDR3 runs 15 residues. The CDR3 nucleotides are TGTGCCAGTAGTATAGGTTGGGGGGGGAATCAGCCCCAGCATTTT. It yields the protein CASSIGWGGNQPQHF.

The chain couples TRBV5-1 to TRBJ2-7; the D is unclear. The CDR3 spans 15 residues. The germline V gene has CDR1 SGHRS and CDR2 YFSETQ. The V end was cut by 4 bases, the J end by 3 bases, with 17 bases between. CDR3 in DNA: TGCGCCAGCAGCCCTTCCTGGACGGAACACTACGAGCAGTACTTC. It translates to CASSPSWTEHYEQYF.

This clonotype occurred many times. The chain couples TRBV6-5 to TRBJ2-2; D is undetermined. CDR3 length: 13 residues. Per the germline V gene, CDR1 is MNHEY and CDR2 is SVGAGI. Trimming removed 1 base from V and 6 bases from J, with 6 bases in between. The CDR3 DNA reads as TGTGCCAGCAGTTACTACGCATCCGGGGAGCTGTTTTTT. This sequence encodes CASSYYASGELFF.

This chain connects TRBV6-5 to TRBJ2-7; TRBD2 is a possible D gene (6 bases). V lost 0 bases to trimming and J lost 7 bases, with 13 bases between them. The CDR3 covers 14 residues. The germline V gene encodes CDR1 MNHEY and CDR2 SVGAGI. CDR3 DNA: TGTGCCAGCAGTTACTCGACTTGGGGGGAAGAGCAGTACTTC. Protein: CASSYSTWGEEQYF.

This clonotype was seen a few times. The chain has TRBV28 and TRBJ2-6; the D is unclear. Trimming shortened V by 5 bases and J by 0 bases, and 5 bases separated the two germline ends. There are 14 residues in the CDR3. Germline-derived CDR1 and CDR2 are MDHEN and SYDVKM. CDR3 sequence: CASSRPSGANVLTF. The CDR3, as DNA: TGTGCCAGCAGTCGACCCTCTGGGGCCAACGTCCTGACTTTC.

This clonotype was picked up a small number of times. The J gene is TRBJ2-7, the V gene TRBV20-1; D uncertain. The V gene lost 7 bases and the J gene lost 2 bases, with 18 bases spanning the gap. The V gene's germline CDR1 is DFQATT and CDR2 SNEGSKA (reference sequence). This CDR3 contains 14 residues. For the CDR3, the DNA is TGCAGTGTTTACCCACCGCTCGGCCCCTACGAGCAGTACTTC. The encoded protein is CSVYPPLGPYEQYF.